These 21 T cell receptor beta chains originate from one sample sequenced in a study of T cells in Graves' hyperthyroidism and ophthalmopathy. Amplification of TCR beta CDR3 regions was performed using RNA transcripts as template. With the HTBI primer set, the TCR CDR3 went through a first round of RT-PCR. TCRdb redid the calling of the multiplex PCR reads with MiXCR, one entry per CDR3 protein. The table includes fewer than 450,000 distinct CDR3 sequences, roughly 15% detected once. The sequenced sample consisted of blood. These receptors all come from a woman in her 30s with Graves' hyperthyroidism that later progressed to Graves' ophthalmopathy.

J is TRBJ2-3 and V is TRBV4-1; D may correspond to TRBD1 or TRBD2 (6 bases each). CDR1 is MGHRA and CDR2 is YSYEKL in the germline V gene. Trimming shortened V by 6 bases and J by 3 bases, and 16 bases separated the two germline ends. This CDR3 contains 15 residues. CDR3 in DNA: TGCGCCAGCAGTTGGGGGGCCTTAGGGACAGATACGCAGTATTTT. It is translated as CASSWGALGTDTQYF.

This clonotype was seen ten or more times. V and J are TRBV29-1 and TRBJ1-1; possible D gene TRBD1, 5 bases. The CDR3 covers 12 residues. V lost 7 bases to trimming and J lost 7 bases, with 16 bases between them. In germline, CDR1 is SQVTM, CDR2 ANQGSEA. CDR3: CSARTGEGEAFF. CDR3 in DNA: TGCAGCGCCAGAACAGGAGAAGGTGAAGCTTTCTTT.

For this clonotype: Its ends do not fully match the called genes, so a read error is possible. J is TRBJ1-1 and V is TRBV14, with TRBD1 as a possible D gene (5 bases). This CDR3 is built from 15 residues. Germline V gene sequence: CDR1 SGHDN, CDR2 FVKESK. This CDR3 is CASALYRSGNTGAFF. CDR3 sequence (DNA): TGTGCCAGCGCTTTATACAGGTCTGGGAACACTGGAGCTTTCTTT.

This clonotype has only a few counts. The genes are TRBV11-3 and TRBJ2-2; possibly TRBD1 or TRBD2 for D (5 bases each). This CDR3 spans 13 amino acids. V lost 3 bases and J lost 8, with 10 bases in between. Germline V gives CDR1 SGHNT, CDR2 YENEEA. This CDR3 reads CASSFEGRGELFF. The CDR3 DNA reads TGTGCCAGCAGCTTCGAGGGGCGGGGGGAGCTGTTTTTT.

This clonotype has more than one count but fewer than ten. The genes are TRBV7-2 and TRBJ1-1; D might be TRBD1 (5 bases). Per germline, CDR1 SGHTA and CDR2 FQGNSA. CDR3 length: 14 amino acids. V dropped 2 bases and J dropped 11 bases, with 18 bases sitting between them. The CDR3 nucleotides are TGTGCCAGCAGCTTACAGGCAGGGAGCGTGTACGCTTTCTTT. Translating it yields CASSLQAGSVYAFF.

This sequence joins TRBV19 and TRBJ2-5, with D possibly TRBD1 on 6 matching bases. This CDR3 region has 15 residues. Per the germline V gene, CDR1 is LNHDA and CDR2 is SQIVND (reference sequence). V lost 3 bases to trimming and J lost 3 bases, with 14 bases between them. The CDR3 region is CASSILGAREETQYF. The DNA for the CDR3 is TGTGCCAGTAGTATTTTGGGGGCGAGAGAAGAGACCCAGTACTTC.

Many counts were recorded for this clonotype. The rearrangement links TRBV12-3 or TRBV12-4 to TRBJ2-1; 11 bases are shared with TRBD2. Trimming at V came to 5 bases and at J to 5 bases, leaving 8 bases not matched to a gene. The CDR3 length is 16 residues. The CDR3 region has the DNA TGTGCCAGCAGTACACCCGGGACTAGCGGTCACAATGAGCAGTTCTTC. Amino acids: CASSTPGTSGHNEQFF.

The rearrangement links TRBV5-4 to TRBJ2-2, with 7 bases identical to TRBD2. The CDR3 has 16 residues. Germline lookup yields CDR1 SGHNT and CDR2 YYREEE (reference sequence). V lost 3 bases, J lost 5 bases, and 10 bases stayed unmatched. The CDR3 is CASSYQVGGGTGELFF. CDR3 coding DNA: TGTGCCAGCAGCTACCAAGTGGGGGGAGGGACCGGGGAGCTGTTTTTT.

This clonotype has ten or more counts. This rearrangement joins TRBV30 to TRBJ1-5; possibly TRBD1 for D (5 bases). V lost 0 bases, J lost 5 bases, and 20 bases lay in between. The CDR3 sequence is 17 residues long. CDR1 GTSNPN and CDR2 SVGIG come from the germline V gene (reference sequence). The CDR3 reads CAWSVDRVGAGDQPQHF. For the CDR3, the DNA is TGTGCCTGGAGTGTAGATCGGGTTGGGGCGGGCGATCAGCCCCAGCATTTT.

In its sample, this clonotype was seen many times. This chain connects TRBV6-1 to TRBJ1-5; tentatively, D is TRBD1 (6 bases). CDR1 MNHNS and CDR2 SASEGT come from the germline V gene. V was pared by 3 bases and J by 0 bases, with 12 bases between. CDR3 length: 16 residues. CDR3 sequence (DNA): TGTGCCAGCAGTGACCTATTGGACAGTAGCAATCAGCCCCAGCATTTT. Its protein is CASSDLLDSSNQPQHF.

The sample holds many counts of this clonotype. The CDR3 loop reads CASSGELVWTPFNEQFF. In DNA, the CDR3 is TGTGCCAGCAGTGGAGAACTAGTCTGGACACCTTTCAATGAGCAGTTCTTC. The chain has TRBV25-1 and TRBJ2-1; D tentatively reads TRBD1 or TRBD2 (5 bases each). In germline, CDR1 is MGHDK, CDR2 SYGVNS. V lost 4 bases to trimming and J lost 6 bases, with 22 bases between them. This CDR3 is 17 amino acids long.

This clonotype was detected only a few times. The gene calls are TRBV7-2 and TRBJ2-5; D unclear. The CDR3 totals 13 residues. From germline, CDR1 is SGHTA and CDR2 FQGNSA. The germline V and J ends were trimmed by 1 base and 5 bases, with 8 bases remaining between them. The CDR3 loop reads CASSLGVIETQYF. In DNA, the CDR3 is TGTGCCAGCAGCTTAGGTGTTATCGAGACCCAGTACTTC.

J is TRBJ2-7 and V is TRBV20-1, with 13 bases that match TRBD2. CDR1 and CDR2 (germline): DFQATT, SNEGSKA (reference sequence). The CDR3 sequence is 19 residues long. Trimming cost V 0 bases and J 0 bases; bases outside gene matches: 11. This CDR3 is CSARDEGLAGAISSYEQYF. CDR3 DNA sequence: TGCAGTGCTAGAGATGAAGGACTAGCGGGGGCCATCAGCTCCTACGAGCAGTACTTC.

There are many counts of this clonotype. The chain joins TRBV5-1 to TRBJ2-3; 10 bases map to TRBD2. The J segment lost 3 bases and the V segment lost 3 bases, leaving 13 bases of the junction unmatched. The germline V gene has CDR1 SGHRS and CDR2 YFSETQ. The CDR3 sequence is 18 residues long. The CDR3 DNA reads as TGCGCCAGCAGCTCTCTAGCGGGAGAGGCGCTAGGAACAGATACGCAGTATTTT. Its translation is CASSSLAGEALGTDTQYF.

This clonotype was seen repeatedly, ten times or more. The genes are TRBV27 and TRBJ2-3; 13 bases line up with TRBD2. With V trimmed by 3 bases and J by 2 bases, 5 bases remained unmatched. Germline V gene data show CDR1 as MNHEY and CDR2 as SMNVEV (reference sequence). This CDR3 spans 17 amino acids. The DNA for the CDR3 is TGTGCCAGCAGTTTGCGGACTAGCGGGGGAACCACAGATACGCAGTATTTT. Its protein product is CASSLRTSGGTTDTQYF.

This clonotype has just a few counts. The CDR3 loop is CASSPPGTVYGYTF. The CDR3 coding sequence is TGTGCCAGCTCACCACCTGGGACAGTCTATGGCTACACCTTC. The chain carries TRBV18 and TRBJ1-2; TRBD1 matches at 7 bases. The junction had 2 bases not matched to a gene; V was cut back by 0 bases and J by 4 bases. CDR1 and CDR2 (germline): KGHSH, LQKENI. The CDR3 spans 14 residues.

This clonotype has a count of ten or more. The rearrangement uses TRBV10-3 and TRBJ1-1, with TRBD1 identical over 8 bases. J was trimmed by 1 base and V by 6 bases; bases with no gene match: 13. The CDR3 is 17 amino acids. CDR1 is ENHRY, CDR2 SYGVKD, per germline. This CDR3 is CAIRNWDRRGRNTEAFF. As DNA, the CDR3 is TGTGCCATCAGAAATTGGGACAGGCGGGGAAGGAACACTGAAGCTTTCTTT.

This clonotype was seen more than once but under ten times. J is TRBJ1-1 and V is TRBV5-5; 8 nucleotides line up with TRBD1. Germline-derived CDR1 and CDR2 are SGHKS and YYEKEE (reference sequence). The CDR3 is 16 amino acids. With 6 bases clipped from V and 5 bases from J, the junction kept 15 bases outside the gene matches. The CDR3 sequence: CASTLQGAIVGTEAFF. CDR3 sequence (DNA): TGTGCCAGCACCCTTCAGGGGGCTATAGTGGGGACTGAAGCTTTCTTT.

This clonotype was recorded at least ten times. This sequence joins TRBV5-1 and TRBJ2-7, with 8 bases matching TRBD1. V gave up 4 bases and J gave up 5 bases; unmatched junction bases: 8. The CDR3 contains 14 residues. CDR1 and CDR2 (germline): SGHRS, YFSETQ. The CDR3 reads CASSTGQGRHEQYF. In DNA form, the CDR3 reads TGCGCCAGCAGCACAGGACAGGGTCGTCACGAGCAGTACTTC.

This clonotype appeared many times. The V call is TRBV19, the J call TRBJ1-2; D unresolved. CDR1 LNHDA and CDR2 SQIVND come from the germline V gene (reference sequence). V shed 2 bases and J shed 0 bases, with 10 bases lying between them. This CDR3 is built from 15 residues. The CDR3 loop reads CASSIKPGPNYGYTF. The CDR3 region has the DNA TGTGCCAGTAGTATAAAGCCAGGACCTAACTATGGCTACACCTTC.

This clonotype has at least ten counts. The chain is built from TRBV6-1 and TRBJ1-2, with TRBD1 as a possible D gene (6 bases). Deletions cut 0 bases from V and 6 bases from J, with 14 bases between. The V gene's germline CDR1 is MNHNS and CDR2 SASEGT. The CDR3 sequence is 15 residues long. The CDR3 region has the DNA TGTGCCAGCAGTGAAGCGGTTTCAGGGGCACATGGCTACACCTTC. This translates into CASSEAVSGAHGYTF.